This T cell receptor beta chain was obtained from a study of blood T cells in healthy people across ages. Samples each had at least 5.5 micrograms of total RNA extracted. Next came a second PCR, run for about 7 to 12 cycles, which used a sample-barcoded 5' primer along with a J-beta primer mix. TCRdb fed the 5' RACE reads into MiXCR, producing one record per CDR3 protein. The data show around 580,000 distinct CDR3 sequences, with under 55% seen just once and 20% to 25% held by the top ten. General observations from the study: Unsorted PBMC input precluded a conclusive naive versus antigen-experienced comparison. Diversity of TCR beta per million T cells declined in a roughly linear way with age. Long-lived donors carried more naive CD4+ cells and greater diversity than aged donors.

The CDR3 extends over 13 amino acids. Trimming shortened V by 5 bases and J by 8 bases, and 15 bases separated the two germline ends. With regard to this clonotype: Its specificity is not known.

This clonotype originated in a man older than 75 in good health. The V and J genes are TRBV12-3 or TRBV12-4 and TRBJ1-2, with a weak D call TRBD1 (5 bases). Source material: blood. This chain's CDR3 is CASSVSGDRGYTF. As DNA, the CDR3 is TGTGCCAGCAGTGTATCCGGGGACCGCGGCTACACCTTC.